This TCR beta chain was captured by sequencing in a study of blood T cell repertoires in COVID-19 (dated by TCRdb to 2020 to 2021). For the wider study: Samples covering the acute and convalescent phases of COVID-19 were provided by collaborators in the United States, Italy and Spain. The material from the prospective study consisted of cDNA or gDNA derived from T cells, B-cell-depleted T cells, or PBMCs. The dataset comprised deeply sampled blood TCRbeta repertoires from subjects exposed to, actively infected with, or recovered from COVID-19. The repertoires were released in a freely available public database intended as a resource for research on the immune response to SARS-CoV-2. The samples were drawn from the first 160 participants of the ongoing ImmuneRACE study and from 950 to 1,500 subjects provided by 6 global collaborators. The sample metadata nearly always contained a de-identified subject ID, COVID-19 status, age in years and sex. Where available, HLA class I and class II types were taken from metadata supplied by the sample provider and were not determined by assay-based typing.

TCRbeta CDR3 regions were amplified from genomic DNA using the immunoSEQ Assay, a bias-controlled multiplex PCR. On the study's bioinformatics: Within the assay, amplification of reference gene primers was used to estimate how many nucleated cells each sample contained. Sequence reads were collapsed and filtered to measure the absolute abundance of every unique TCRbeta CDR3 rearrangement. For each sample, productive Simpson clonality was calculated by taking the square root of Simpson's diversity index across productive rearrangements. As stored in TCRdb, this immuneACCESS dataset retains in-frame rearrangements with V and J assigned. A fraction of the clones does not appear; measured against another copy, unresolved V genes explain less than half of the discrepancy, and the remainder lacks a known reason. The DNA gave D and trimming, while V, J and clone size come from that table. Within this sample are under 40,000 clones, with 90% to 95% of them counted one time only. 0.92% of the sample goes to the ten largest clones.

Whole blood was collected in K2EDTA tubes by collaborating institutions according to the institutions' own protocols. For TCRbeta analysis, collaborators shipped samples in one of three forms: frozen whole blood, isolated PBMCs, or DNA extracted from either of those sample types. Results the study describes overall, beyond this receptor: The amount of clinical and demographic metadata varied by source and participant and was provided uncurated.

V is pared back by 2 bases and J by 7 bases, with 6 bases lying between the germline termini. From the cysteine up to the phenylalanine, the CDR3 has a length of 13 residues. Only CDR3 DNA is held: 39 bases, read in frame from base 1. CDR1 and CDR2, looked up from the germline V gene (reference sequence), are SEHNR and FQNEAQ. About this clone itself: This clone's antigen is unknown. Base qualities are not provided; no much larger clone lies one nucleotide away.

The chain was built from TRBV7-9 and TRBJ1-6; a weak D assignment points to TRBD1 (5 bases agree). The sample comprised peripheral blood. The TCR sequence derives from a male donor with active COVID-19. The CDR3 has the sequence CASSLTGNSPLHF. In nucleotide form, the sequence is TGTGCCAGCAGCTTAACAGGAAATTCACCCCTCCACTTT.